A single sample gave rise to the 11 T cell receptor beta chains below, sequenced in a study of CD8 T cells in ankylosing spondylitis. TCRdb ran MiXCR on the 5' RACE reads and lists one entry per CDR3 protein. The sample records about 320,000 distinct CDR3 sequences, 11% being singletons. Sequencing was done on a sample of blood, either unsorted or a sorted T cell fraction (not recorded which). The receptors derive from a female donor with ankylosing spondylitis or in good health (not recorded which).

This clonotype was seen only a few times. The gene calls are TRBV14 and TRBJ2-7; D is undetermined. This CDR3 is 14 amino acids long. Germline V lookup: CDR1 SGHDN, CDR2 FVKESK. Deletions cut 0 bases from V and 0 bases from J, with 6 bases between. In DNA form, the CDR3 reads TGTGCCAGCAGCCAAGATCTAAGCTCCTACGAGCAGTACTTC. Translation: CASSQDLSSYEQYF.

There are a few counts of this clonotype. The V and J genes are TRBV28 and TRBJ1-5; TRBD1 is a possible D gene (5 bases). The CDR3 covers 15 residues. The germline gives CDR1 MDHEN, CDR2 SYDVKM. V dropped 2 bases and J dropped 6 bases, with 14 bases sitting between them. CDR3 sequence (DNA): TGTGCCAGCAGTTTAGCCAGGGTTCGTGGTCAGCCCCAGCATTTT. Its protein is CASSLARVRGQPQHF.

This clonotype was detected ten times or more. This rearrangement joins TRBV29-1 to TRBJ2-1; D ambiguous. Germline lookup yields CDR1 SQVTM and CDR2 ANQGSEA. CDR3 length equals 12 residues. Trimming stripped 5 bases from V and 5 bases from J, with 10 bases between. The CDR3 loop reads CSVPTPNNEQFF. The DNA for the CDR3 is TGCAGCGTTCCAACACCCAACAATGAGCAGTTCTTC.

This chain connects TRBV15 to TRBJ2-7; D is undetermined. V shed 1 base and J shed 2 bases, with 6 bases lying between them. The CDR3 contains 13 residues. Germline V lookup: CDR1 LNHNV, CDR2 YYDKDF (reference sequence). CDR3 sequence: CATSRGGTYEQYF. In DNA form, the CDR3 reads TGTGCCACCAGCAGAGGCGGAACCTACGAGCAGTACTTC. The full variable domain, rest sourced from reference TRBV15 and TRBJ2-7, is DAMVIQNPRYQVTQFGKPVTLSCSQTLNHNVMYWYQQKSSQAPKLLFHYYDKDFNNEADTPDNFQSRRPNTSFCFLDIRSPGLGDTAMYLCATSRGGTYEQYFGPGTRLTVT.

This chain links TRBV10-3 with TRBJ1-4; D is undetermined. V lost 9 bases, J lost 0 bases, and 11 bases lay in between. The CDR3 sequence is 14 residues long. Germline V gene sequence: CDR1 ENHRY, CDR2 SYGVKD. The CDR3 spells CAIRPGATNEKLFF. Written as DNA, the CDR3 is TGTGCCATTAGACCGGGCGCAACTAATGAAAAACTGTTTTTT.

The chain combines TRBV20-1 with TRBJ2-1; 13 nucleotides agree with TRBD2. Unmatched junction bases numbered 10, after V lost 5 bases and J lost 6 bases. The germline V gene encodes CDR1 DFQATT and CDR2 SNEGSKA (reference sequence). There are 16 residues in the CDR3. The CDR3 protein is CSALTITSGGANEQFF. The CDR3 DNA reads TGCAGTGCTCTTACAATAACTAGCGGGGGGGCCAATGAGCAGTTCTTC.

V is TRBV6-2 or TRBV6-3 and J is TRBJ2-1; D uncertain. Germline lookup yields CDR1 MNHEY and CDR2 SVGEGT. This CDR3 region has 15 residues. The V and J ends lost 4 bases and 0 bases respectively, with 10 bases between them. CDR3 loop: CASSFFPSSYNEQFF. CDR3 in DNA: TGTGCCAGCAGTTTCTTTCCCTCCTCCTACAATGAGCAGTTCTTC.

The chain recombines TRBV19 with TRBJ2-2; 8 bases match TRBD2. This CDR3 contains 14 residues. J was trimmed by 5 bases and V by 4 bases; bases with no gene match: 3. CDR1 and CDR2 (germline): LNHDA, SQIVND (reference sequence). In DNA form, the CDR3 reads TGTGCCAGTAGTACCCTAGCGGGTACCGGGGAGCTGTTTTTT. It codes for CASSTLAGTGELFF. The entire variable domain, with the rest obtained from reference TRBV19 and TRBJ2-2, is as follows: DGGITQSPKYLFRKEGQNVTLSCEQNLNHDAMYWYRQDPGQGLRLIYYSQIVNDFQKGDIAEGYSVSREKKESFPLTVTSAQKNPTAFYLCASSTLAGTGELFFGEGSRLTVL.

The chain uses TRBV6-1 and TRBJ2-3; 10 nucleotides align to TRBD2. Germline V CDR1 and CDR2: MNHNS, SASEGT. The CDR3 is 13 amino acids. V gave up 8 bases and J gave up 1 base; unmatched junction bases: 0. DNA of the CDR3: TGTGCCAGCGGACTAGCGGGCACAGATACGCAGTATTTT. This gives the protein CASGLAGTDTQYF.

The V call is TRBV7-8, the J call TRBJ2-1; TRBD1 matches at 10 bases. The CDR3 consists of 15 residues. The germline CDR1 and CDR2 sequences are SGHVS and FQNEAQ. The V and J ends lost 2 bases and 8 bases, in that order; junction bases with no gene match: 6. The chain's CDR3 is CASSLIGDRGYEQFF. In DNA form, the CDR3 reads TGTGCCAGCAGCTTAATTGGGGACAGGGGATATGAGCAGTTCTTC.

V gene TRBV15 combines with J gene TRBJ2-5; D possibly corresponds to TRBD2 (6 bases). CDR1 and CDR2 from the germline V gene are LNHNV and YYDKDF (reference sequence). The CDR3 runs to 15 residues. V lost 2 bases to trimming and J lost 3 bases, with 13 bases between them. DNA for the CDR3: TGTGCCACCAGCAGAAGAGACGGGGGAAAAGAGACCCAGTACTTC. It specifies CATSRRDGGKETQYF.